This TCR beta chain came from a study of persistence of HIV-infected CD4 T cells. Findings and caveats of the study: CMV- and Gag-responding cells had lower TCRbeta richness than CD3/CD28-responding cells.

This was the immunoSEQ version 4 assay in survey mode. The method was immunoSEQ multiplex PCR; TCRdb's version includes in-frame clones alone and lacks a portion of them. This table holds 25,000 to 30,000 clones, more than 75% found once. The CDR3 totals 16 residues. For this clone: No antigen is known for it.

Lysates of CMV-infected fibroblasts at around 9.1 ug/mL stimulated these cells. Sorted nonresponding memory CD4+ T cells were CD40L-negative, CD69-negative, CD45RO-high. Plasma HIV-1 RNA stayed below 50 copies/mL for at least 4 years. This sequence originates from an adult woman with HIV who was CMV-seropositive. The chain recombines TRBV12-1 with TRBJ1-1; the table's D call TRBD1 went unverified against the DNA. TRBV12-1 is classified as a pseudogene. The source material was CD4+ T cells sorted from PBMCs after roughly 18-hour stimulation, sampled from a patient who received antiretroviral therapy. The CDR3 bases are TGTGCCAGCAGCCCTCAGGGGGCCGAGTTGAACACTGAAGCTTTCTTT. Its translation is CASSPQGAELNTEAFF.